This T cell receptor (beta chain) was sequenced in a study of blood T cell repertoires in COVID-19. The overall study: COVID-19 samples collected from the United States, Italy and Spain covered acute and convalescent phases. T cells, B-cell-depleted T cells, or PBMCs supplied cDNA or gDNA.

Original handling: Quantification of nucleated cells was approximated via reference gene primer amplification. Sequencing was performed with immunoSEQ multiplex PCR; in TCRdb, only in-frame clones are kept and a portion is missing. The DNA was the basis for D and trimming; V, J and clone size are from that table. The sample lists under 75,000 clones; roughly three quarters were seen once. Losses at the gene ends were 1 base for V and 5 bases for J; bases not matched to a gene: 11. The CDR3 runs 17 residues. Germline V gene lookup returns CDR1 LGHNA and CDR2 YNFKEQ. This sequence originates from a woman in her 70s with acute or convalescent COVID-19. The sequenced material came from peripheral blood. The chain links TRBV4-2 to TRBJ2-5, with 9 bases fitting TRBD2. The CDR3 sequence is CASSQVRGGAGFETQYF. The CDR3 region has the DNA TGTGCCAGCAGCCAAGTGCGCGGGGGGGCGGGTTTTGAGACCCAGTACTTC.